This is a list of T cell receptor beta chains from one sample in a study of blood T cells in healthy people across ages. TCRdb itself ran the 5' RACE reads through MiXCR, one entry per CDR3 protein. The sample holds 1.5 million to 2 million distinct CDR3 sequences; 28% are singletons and the top ten take roughly 8.2%. Sequenced material: blood. Source of these receptors: a woman in her twenties or thirties in good health. Each CDR3 is given with its conserved first and last residue. D genes are given only for firm matches. Rows give clone size only sometimes, using once, few, many, or a class for an expanded clone.

length: 15
D: NA
V: TRBV5-5
J: TRBJ2-2
size: few
DNA: TGTGCCAGCAGCTTGGTACAGGGTGTGACCGGGGAGCTGTTTTTT
CDR3: CASSLVQGVTGELFF

length: 14
D: TRBD2
V: TRBV7-6
J: TRBJ2-1
size: NA
DNA: TGTGCCAGCAGCCCGGGACTATCTTTCTATGAGCAGTTCTTC
CDR3: CASSPGLSFYEQFF

length: 17
D: TRBD2
V: TRBV7-9
J: TRBJ2-1
size: NA
DNA: TGTGCCAGCAGCTTAGGATTATCGGCTAGCGGGAGAAATGAGCAGTTCTTC
CDR3: CASSLGLSASGRNEQFF

length: 15
D: NA
V: TRBV6-2/TRBV6-3
J: TRBJ1-4
size: few
DNA: TGTGCCAGCAGTTACCGGGACAAACAGTATGAAAAACTGTTTTTT
CDR3: CASSYRDKQYEKLFF

length: 15
D: NA
V: TRBV5-1
J: TRBJ2-5
size: NA
DNA: TGTGCCAGCAGCTCCTCCCGCGGGACCCAAGAGACCCAGTACTTC
CDR3: CASSSSRGTQETQYF

length: 19
D: NA
V: TRBV3-1
J: TRBJ2-1
size: NA
DNA: TGTGCCAGCAGCCAAGTTAAGGCAGGGAAATTGCGGGGAAACAATGAGCAGTTCTTC
CDR3: CASSQVKAGKLRGNNEQFF

length: 13
D: NA
V: TRBV3-1
J: TRBJ2-5
size: NA
DNA: TGTGCCAGCAGCCAAGACGGTAAAGAGACCCAGTACTTC
CDR3: CASSQDGKETQYF

length: 16
D: NA
V: TRBV10-3
J: TRBJ1-5
size: NA
DNA: TGTGCCATCAGTGAGTCGGGAGGCTATAGCAATCAGCCCCAGCATTTT
CDR3: CAISESGGYSNQPQHF

length: 17
D: TRBD2
V: TRBV6-5
J: TRBJ2-7
size: many
DNA: TGTGCCAGCAGTTACTGGGGACTAGCGGGAGCGTCCCACGAGCAGTACTTC
CDR3: CASSYWGLAGASHEQYF

length: 15
D: NA
V: TRBV7-2
J: TRBJ2-5
size: NA
DNA: TGTGCCAGCAGCTCAGTCAGTTCCCCAGGCGAGACCCAGTACTTC
CDR3: CASSSVSSPGETQYF

length: 16
D: NA
V: TRBV4-1
J: TRBJ1-1
size: NA
DNA: TGCGCCAGCAGCCAAGATAGGGGCAACCTGAACACTGAAGCTTTCTTT
CDR3: CASSQDRGNLNTEAFF

length: 14
D: NA
V: TRBV28
J: TRBJ1-4
size: NA
DNA: TGTGCCAGCAGTTTTCCCTCTGAGAATGAAAAACTGTTTTTT
CDR3: CASSFPSENEKLFF

length: 13
D: NA
V: TRBV28
J: TRBJ1-5
size: few
DNA: TGTGCCAGCAGTTCCCGTATCTATCAGCCCCAGCATTTT
CDR3: CASSSRIYQPQHF

length: 15
D: TRBD2
V: TRBV7-2
J: TRBJ2-1
size: NA
DNA: TGTGCCAGCAGCGCCCGGGGGGTGTCGTACAATGAGCAGTTCTTC
CDR3: CASSARGVSYNEQFF

length: 15
D: TRBD1
V: TRBV5-1
J: TRBJ2-2
size: NA
DNA: TGCGCCAGCAGCTTGGGACAGGGAATGACCAGGGAGCTGTTTTTT
CDR3: CASSLGQGMTRELFF

length: 14
D: TRBD2
V: TRBV29-1
J: TRBJ2-7
size: many
DNA: TGCAGCGTTGCATCCCTAGCGGGGACCTACGAGCAGTACTTC
CDR3: CSVASLAGTYEQYF

length: 12
D: NA
V: TRBV28
J: TRBJ1-2
size: few
DNA: TGTGCCAGCACCAAAGTTGACAGACAGGTCACCTTC
CDR3: CASTKVDRQVTF

length: 15
D: TRBD1
V: TRBV19
J: TRBJ2-3
size: few
DNA: TGTGCCAGTCGGGGAGGACAGGGGACCACAGATACGCAGTATTTT
CDR3: CASRGGQGTTDTQYF

length: 16
D: TRBD1
V: TRBV28
J: TRBJ2-7
size: NA
DNA: TGTGCCAGCAGAGTGACAGGGGGTACCTCCCGCTACGAGCAGTACTTC
CDR3: CASRVTGGTSRYEQYF

length: 15
D: TRBD1
V: TRBV2
J: TRBJ1-5
size: NA
DNA: TGTGCCAGCAGTGGGAACAGGGGTGGGCGTCAGCCCCAGCATTTT
CDR3: CASSGNRGGRQPQHF

length: 14
D: NA
V: TRBV20-1
J: TRBJ1-2
size: few
DNA: TGCAGTGCTAGGGCCAGACAGGCTAACTATGGCTACACCTTC
CDR3: CSARARQANYGYTF

length: 14
D: NA
V: TRBV5-1
J: TRBJ1-2
size: few
DNA: TGCGCCAGCAGCCGGGACACCCGGAACTATGGCTACACCTTC
CDR3: CASSRDTRNYGYTF

length: 15
D: TRBD1
V: TRBV28
J: TRBJ2-7
size: NA
DNA: TGTGCCAGCAGTCCTAGGGACAGAGCCTCTTCTGAGCAGTACTTC
CDR3: CASSPRDRASSEQYF

length: 16
D: NA
V: TRBV4-3
J: TRBJ1-1
size: NA
DNA: TGCGCCAGCAGCCAAGGACAGTTTTCGTCCAACACTGAAGCTTTCTTT
CDR3: CASSQGQFSSNTEAFF

length: 13
D: NA
V: TRBV20-1
J: TRBJ2-7
size: many
DNA: TGCAGTGCTAGAGAGTCGGTCGGGAACGAGCAGTACTTC
CDR3: CSARESVGNEQYF

length: 14
D: TRBD1
V: TRBV20-1
J: TRBJ2-2
size: NA
DNA: TGCAGTGCTAGACAGGGGGCTGGGACCGGGGAGCTGTTTTTT
CDR3: CSARQGAGTGELFF

length: 15
D: NA
V: TRBV28
J: TRBJ2-3
size: once
DNA: TGTGCCATCAGCCTCCAAACTACTAGTTCAGATACGCAGTATTTT
CDR3: CAISLQTTSSDTQYF

length: 14
D: TRBD2
V: TRBV2
J: TRBJ2-1
size: few
DNA: TGTGCCAGAGCTGTCCCGGGGGGATACAATGAGCAGTTCTTC
CDR3: CARAVPGGYNEQFF